The sample holds one count of the clone carrying this TCR beta chain. The sample is drawn from a study of blood T cell repertoires in COVID-19. Turning to the study itself: Sites across the United States, Italy and Spain contributed samples from acute and convalescent COVID-19. Nucleic acid was either cDNA or gDNA, and it came from T cells, B-cell-depleted T cells, or PBMCs.

Trimming shortened V by 4 bases and J by 0 bases, and 9 bases separated the two germline ends. This CDR3 spans 14 amino acids. CDR1 and CDR2 (germline): SNHLY, FYNNEI. The data were produced by immunoSEQ multiplex PCR, yet TCRdb's version contains in-frame clones alone and is incomplete. The sample lists over 150,000 clones; about 80% were seen once. The sequence was obtained from a woman aged 55-75 years with acute or convalescent COVID-19. The chain is built from TRBV2 and TRBJ1-1; the D gene is possibly TRBD1 (5 bases). The sequenced sample consisted of peripheral blood. The CDR3 DNA is TGTGCCAGCAGTGGTCAGGGATTGAACACTGAAGCTTTCTTT. Its translation: CASSGQGLNTEAFF.